These T cell receptor beta chains were read from a single sample in a study of blood T cell repertoires in COVID-19. Sequenced by immunoSEQ multiplex PCR; TCRdb stores in-frame clones only, minus some. Of roughly 30,000 clones detected, 85% appear once; the ten largest clones hold approximately 14%. Sequences were obtained from peripheral blood. These TCRs come from a human donor with acute or convalescent COVID-19. The donor label of this sample is uncertain. Both conserved end residues are part of each CDR3. Fields, in order: clone size, J gene, V gene, D gene, CDR3 protein, CDR3 DNA. D genes are given only for firm matches. The listing skips clone size in some rows; elsewhere it reads once, few, many or a size class.

. | TRBJ2-1 | TRBV30 | TRBD2 | CAWSTGAGVYNEQFF | TGTGCCTGGAGTACGGGTGCGGGAGTGTACAATGAGCAGTTCTTC
. | TRBJ2-1 | TRBV6-5 | . | CASSRLRRDGEQFF | TGTGCCAGCAGTCGACTGCGGCGGGATGGTGAGCAGTTCTTC
. | TRBJ2-5 | TRBV5-4 | TRBD1 | CASSLQQGASETQYF | TGTGCCAGCAGCTTGCAACAGGGGGCGAGTGAGACCCAGTACTTC
. | TRBJ1-3 | TRBV30 | . | CAWSVTQFSPRIYF | TGTGCCTGGAGTGTGACTCAATTCAGTCCCCGGATATATTTT
. | TRBJ2-5 | TRBV19 | TRBD2 | CASTPRLARLAGVGGQETQYF | TGTGCCAGTACCCCCCGCCTCGCAAGACTAGCGGGAGTTGGTGGGCAAGAGACCCAGTACTTC
. | TRBJ1-6 | TRBV5-5 | . | CASSLDPGSNSPLHF | TGTGCCAGCAGCTTGGATCCAGGCAGCAATTCACCCCTCCACTTT
. | TRBJ1-1 | TRBV3-1/TRBV3-2 | TRBD1 | CASSQRDRGSEAFF | TGTGCCAGCAGCCAAAGGGACAGGGGATCTGAAGCTTTCTTT
. | TRBJ2-7 | TRBV6-5 | . | CASSYSRLGEQYF | TGTGCCAGCAGTTACTCTCGACTCGGCGAGCAGTACTTC
. | TRBJ1-2 | TRBV6-5 | . | CASSYSSGGDYGYTF | TGTGCCAGCAGTTACTCTTCGGGGGGGGACTATGGCTACACCTTC
. | TRBJ1-2 | TRBV5-6 | . | CASSLGVEGYGYTF | TGTGCCAGCAGCTTGGGTGTTGAGGGCTATGGCTACACCTTC
few | TRBJ2-7 | TRBV21-1 | . | CASSSLYSPYEQYF | TGTGCCAGCAGCTCCCTCTACAGCCCCTACGAGCAGTACTTC
once | TRBJ2-7 | TRBV5-1 | . | CASSLLDSLKNEQYF | TGCGCCAGCAGCTTGTTAGACAGCCTAAAGAACGAGCAGTACTTC
. | TRBJ2-1 | TRBV15 | TRBD2 | CATSRELAGELGNEQFF | TGTGCCACCAGCAGAGAACTAGCGGGAGAATTGGGGAATGAGCAGTTCTTC
. | TRBJ1-2 | TRBV6-6 | TRBD1 | CASRTTGGADGYTF | TGTGCCAGCAGGACGACAGGGGGCGCGGATGGCTACACCTTC
. | TRBJ1-6 | TRBV4-1 | TRBD1 | CASSQMGQGPNSPLHF | TGCGCCAGCAGCCAAATGGGACAGGGACCTAATTCACCCCTCCACTTT
. | TRBJ1-2 | TRBV5-6 | . | CASSLGQISHGYTF | TGTGCCAGCAGCTTGGGTCAGATCAGTCATGGCTACACCTTC
. | TRBJ2-7 | TRBV10-3 | TRBD2 | CAIRVAGAYEQYF | TGTGCCATCAGGGTAGCGGGGGCCTACGAGCAGTACTTC
few | TRBJ1-6 | TRBV5-4 | TRBD1 | CASSWDRDNSPLHF | TGTGCCAGCAGCTGGGACAGGGATAATTCACCCCTCCACTTT
few | TRBJ1-4 | TRBV19 | . | CASSSAGAANEKLFF | TGTGCCAGTAGTTCCGCAGGGGCTGCTAATGAAAAACTGTTTTTT
. | TRBJ2-5 | TRBV7-2 | . | CASKGERETQYF | TGTGCCAGCAAAGGGGAAAGAGAGACCCAGTACTTC
. | TRBJ1-5 | TRBV7-9 | TRBD1 | CASSSATGGSNQPQHF | TGTGCCAGCAGCTCAGCGACAGGGGGCAGCAATCAGCCCCAGCATTTT
. | TRBJ1-4 | TRBV13 | TRBD1 | CASSSRDRGYEKLFF | TGTGCCAGCAGCTCCCGGGACAGGGGTTATGAAAAACTGTTTTTT
. | TRBJ2-2 | TRBV19 | TRBD1 | CASSKQGATGELFF | TGTGCCAGTAGTAAGCAGGGGGCGACCGGGGAGCTGTTTTTT
. | TRBJ2-2 | TRBV7-3 | . | CASKDTGVSAGELFF | TGTGCCAGCAAAGACACGGGGGTCTCAGCCGGGGAGCTGTTTTTT
. | TRBJ2-5 | TRBV9 | TRBD1 | CASSAGRRQGAQETQYF | TGTGCCAGCAGCGCAGGCCGGAGACAGGGGGCTCAAGAGACCCAGTACTTC
once | TRBJ2-7 | TRBV5-4 | TRBD1 | CASSYDRGLGYEQYF | TGTGCCAGCAGCTACGACAGGGGTTTAGGCTACGAGCAGTACTTC
. | TRBJ1-2 | TRBV19 | . | CASSIKGRYGYTF | TGTGCCAGTAGTATTAAGGGGCGCTATGGCTACACCTTC
. | TRBJ1-6 | TRBV7-9 | . | CASSLGDSGSPLHF | TGTGCCAGCAGCTTAGGGGACTCGGGCTCACCCCTCCACTTT